One T cell receptor beta chain is described in this entry. The data were produced by immunoSEQ multiplex PCR, yet TCRdb's version contains in-frame clones alone and is incomplete. The data contain some 530,000 clones, 80% to 90% of them singletons. The data were taken from a study of blood T cell repertoires in COVID-19. Across the whole study: COVID-19 samples from acute and convalescent phases originated in the United States, Italy and Spain.

Germline CDR1 and CDR2: LNHDA and SQIVND (reference sequence). The CDR3 runs 15 residues. V trimming: 6 bases; J trimming: 5 bases; junction bases outside the gene matches: 8. The rearrangement uses TRBV19 and TRBJ2-5; 11 bases are shared with TRBD2. The sample was peripheral blood. This sequence was found in a human donor in a cohort sampled during active COVID-19. CDR3 DNA sequence: TGTGCCAGTAGGGGTAGCGGGAGGGCCTTTGAGACCCAGTACTTC. Amino acids: CASRGSGRAFETQYF. Supplemented by reference TRBV19 and TRBJ2-5, the full variable domain reads DGGITQSPKYLFRKEGQNVTLSCEQNLNHDAMYWYRQDPGQGLRLIYYSQIVNDFQKGDIAEGYSVSREKKESFPLTVTSAQKNPTAFYLCASRGSGRAFETQYFGPGTRLLVL.